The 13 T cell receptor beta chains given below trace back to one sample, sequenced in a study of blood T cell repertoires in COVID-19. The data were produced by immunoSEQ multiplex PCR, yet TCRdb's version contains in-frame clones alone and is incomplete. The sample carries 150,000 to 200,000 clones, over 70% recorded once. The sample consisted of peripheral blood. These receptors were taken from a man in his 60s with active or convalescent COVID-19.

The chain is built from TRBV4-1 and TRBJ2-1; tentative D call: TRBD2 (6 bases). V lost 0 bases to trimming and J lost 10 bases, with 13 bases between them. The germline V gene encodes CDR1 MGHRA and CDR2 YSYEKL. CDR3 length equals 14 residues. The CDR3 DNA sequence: TGCGCCAGCAGCCAAGATGGGCGCGGGAACGAGCAGTTCTTC. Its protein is CASSQDGRGNEQFF.

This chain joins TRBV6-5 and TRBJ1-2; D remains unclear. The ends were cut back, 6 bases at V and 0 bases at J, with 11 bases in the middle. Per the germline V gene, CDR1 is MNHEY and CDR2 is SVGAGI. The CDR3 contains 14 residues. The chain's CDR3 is CASSPGLTNYGYTF. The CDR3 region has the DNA TGTGCCAGCAGCCCCGGTTTAACTAACTATGGCTACACCTTC.

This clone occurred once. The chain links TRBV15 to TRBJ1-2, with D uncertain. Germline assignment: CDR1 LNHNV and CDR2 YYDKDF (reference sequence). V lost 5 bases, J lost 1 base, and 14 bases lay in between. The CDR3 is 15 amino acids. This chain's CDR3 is CATSGTEIDNYGYTF. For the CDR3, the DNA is TGTGCCACCAGCGGCACGGAGATTGATAACTATGGCTACACCTTC.

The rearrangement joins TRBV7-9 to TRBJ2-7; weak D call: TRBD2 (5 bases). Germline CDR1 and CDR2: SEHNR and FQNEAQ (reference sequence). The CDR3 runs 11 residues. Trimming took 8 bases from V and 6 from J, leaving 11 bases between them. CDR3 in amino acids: CASAPGFEQYF. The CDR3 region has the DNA TGTGCCAGCGCTCCGGGATTCGAGCAGTACTTC.

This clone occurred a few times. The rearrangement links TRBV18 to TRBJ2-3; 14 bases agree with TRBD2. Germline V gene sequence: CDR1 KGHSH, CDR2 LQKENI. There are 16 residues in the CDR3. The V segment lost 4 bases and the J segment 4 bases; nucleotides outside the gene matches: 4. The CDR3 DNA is TGTGCCAGCTCACAAGGGACTAGCGGGAGTGCAGATACGCAGTATTTT. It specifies CASSQGTSGSADTQYF.

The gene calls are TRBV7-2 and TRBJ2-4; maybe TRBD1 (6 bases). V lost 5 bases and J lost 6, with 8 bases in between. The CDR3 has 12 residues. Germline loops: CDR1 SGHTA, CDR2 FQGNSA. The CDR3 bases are TGTGCCAGCAGCCCACAGGGAAACATTCAGTACTTC. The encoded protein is CASSPQGNIQYF.

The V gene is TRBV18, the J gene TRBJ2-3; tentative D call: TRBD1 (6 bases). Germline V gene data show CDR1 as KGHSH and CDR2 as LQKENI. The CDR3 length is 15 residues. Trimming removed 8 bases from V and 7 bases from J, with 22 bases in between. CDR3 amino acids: CASLEGDTYMNTQYF. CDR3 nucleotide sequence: TGTGCCAGCCTCGAGGGGGACACGTACATGAATACGCAGTATTTT.

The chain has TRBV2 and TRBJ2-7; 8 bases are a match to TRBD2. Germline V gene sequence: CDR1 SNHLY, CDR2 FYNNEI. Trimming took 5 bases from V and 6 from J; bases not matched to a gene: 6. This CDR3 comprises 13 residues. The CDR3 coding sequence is TGTGCCAGCAGTACCGGGACTAGGGTCGAGCAGTACTTC. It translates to CASSTGTRVEQYF.

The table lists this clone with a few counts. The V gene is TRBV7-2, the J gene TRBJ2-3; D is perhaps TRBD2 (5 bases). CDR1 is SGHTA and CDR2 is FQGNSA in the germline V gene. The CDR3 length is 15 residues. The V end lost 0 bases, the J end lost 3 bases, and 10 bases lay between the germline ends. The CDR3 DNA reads TGTGCCAGCAGCTTAGCGGGAGACGAAACAGATACGCAGTATTTT. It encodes CASSLAGDETDTQYF. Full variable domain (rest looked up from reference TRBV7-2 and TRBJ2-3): GAGVSQSPSNKVTEKGKDVELRCDPISGHTALYWYRQSLGQGLEFLIYFQGNSAPDKSGLPSDRFSAERTGGSVSTLTIQRTQQEDSAVYLCASSLAGDETDTQYFGPGTRLTVL.

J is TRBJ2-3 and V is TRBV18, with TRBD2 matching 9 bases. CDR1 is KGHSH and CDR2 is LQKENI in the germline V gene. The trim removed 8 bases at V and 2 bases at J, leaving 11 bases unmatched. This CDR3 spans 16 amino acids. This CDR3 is CASRPLREGTTDTQYF. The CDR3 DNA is TGTGCCAGCCGGCCACTGCGGGAGGGAACCACAGATACGCAGTATTTT.

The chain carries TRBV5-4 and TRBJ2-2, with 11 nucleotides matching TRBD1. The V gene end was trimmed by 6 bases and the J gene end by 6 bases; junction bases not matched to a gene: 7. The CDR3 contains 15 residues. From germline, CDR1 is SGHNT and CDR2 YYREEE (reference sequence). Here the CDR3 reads CASKPGTGGAGELFF. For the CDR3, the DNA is TGTGCCAGCAAGCCCGGGACAGGGGGGGCCGGGGAGCTGTTTTTT.

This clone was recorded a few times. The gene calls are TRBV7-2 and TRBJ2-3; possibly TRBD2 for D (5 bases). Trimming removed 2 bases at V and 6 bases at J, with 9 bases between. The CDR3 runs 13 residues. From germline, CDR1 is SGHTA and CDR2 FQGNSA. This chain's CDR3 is CASSLNPGDTQYF. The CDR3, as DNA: TGTGCCAGCAGCTTAAATCCGGGGGATACGCAGTATTTT.

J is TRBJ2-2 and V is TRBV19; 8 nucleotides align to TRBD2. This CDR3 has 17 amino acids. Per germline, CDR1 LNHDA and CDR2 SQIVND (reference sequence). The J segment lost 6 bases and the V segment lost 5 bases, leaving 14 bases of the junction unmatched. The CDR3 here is CASSPTPSGFYSGELFF. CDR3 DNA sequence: TGTGCCAGTAGTCCCACTCCTAGCGGGTTTTACTCCGGGGAGCTGTTTTTT.